This TCR beta chain was documented in a study of CD8 T cells in Susac syndrome. A note on this clonotype: No antigen is known for it.

The CDR3 length is 14 residues. V gave up 3 bases and J gave up 4 bases; unmatched junction bases: 5. Germline V gene data show CDR1 as DFQATT and CDR2 as SNEGSKA (reference sequence). Findings of the study overall: Repertoires of Susac syndrome CD4+ T cells lacked clonal expansion.

CD8+ and CD4+ T cells circulating in blood were sequenced for TCR beta. The recently defined diagnostic criteria for definite or probable disease were met by the Susac syndrome patients. With random hexamers, 0.5 to 1 ug RNA was reverse transcribed. TCRdb called the immunoSEQ multiplex PCR reads again in MiXCR, with one record for every CDR3 protein. The sample includes some 240,000 distinct CDR3 sequences, 90% to 96% of them seen just once. The chain uses TRBV20-1 and TRBJ1-5, with 8 positions matching TRBD1. Sequencing input: CD4+ T cells from PBMCs. The origin of this receptor is a human donor with Susac syndrome. In DNA form, the CDR3 reads TGCAGTGCTAGGGGGGACAGGATGAATCAGCCCCAGCATTTT. Its translation is CSARGDRMNQPQHF.